The 24 T cell receptor beta chains below all came from one sample that was sequenced in a study of beta chain features in type 1 diabetes. Every bit of the isolated RNA underwent reverse transcription, so sequencing read expressed TCRB transcripts. Sequencing was performed with immunoSEQ multiplex PCR; in TCRdb, only in-frame clones are kept and a portion is missing. The sample carries 15,000 or so clones, less than 50% recorded once. Sequenced: stem cell memory CD4+ T cells from blood. The receptors here all came from a woman aged 40 to 50 in good health.

J is TRBJ1-1 and V is TRBV6-5; D is undetermined. Germline V lookup: CDR1 MNHEY, CDR2 SVGAGI. V dropped 4 bases and J dropped 2 bases, with 14 bases sitting between them. This CDR3 is 15 amino acids long. CDR3 DNA sequence: TGTGCCAGCAGTTCCGGACTCGGACGTAACACTGAAGCTTTCTTT. It encodes CASSSGLGRNTEAFF.

This rearrangement joins TRBV21-1 to TRBJ1-5; the table's D call, TRBD1, has no DNA check behind it. TRBV21-1 is listed as a pseudogene. The CDR3 sequence is 16 residues long. This chain's CDR3 is CASSKGDRNSNQPQHF. CDR3 bases: TGTGCCAGCAGCAAGGGCGACAGGAATAGCAATCAGCCCCAGCATTTT.

This clone was detected once. The chain employs TRBV6-6 and TRBJ2-1; 11 nucleotides match TRBD2. V shed 10 bases and J 8 bases; nucleotides not matched to a gene: 13. Germline CDR1 and CDR2: MNHNY and SVGAGI (reference sequence). This CDR3 comprises 15 residues. The CDR3 here is CATSDGLAGGDEQFF. The CDR3, as DNA: TGTGCCACCTCCGATGGGCTAGCGGGGGGCGATGAGCAGTTCTTC.

This clone was seen only a few times. The chain combines TRBV10-3 with TRBJ2-3, with 7 bases matching TRBD2. J was trimmed by 0 bases and V by 8 bases; bases with no gene match: 2. This CDR3 has 13 amino acids. Looked up from germline, CDR1 is ENHRY and CDR2 is SYGVKD. CDR3 sequence reads: CAIERDSTDTQYF. The DNA of the CDR3 is TGTGCCATCGAGCGGGATAGCACAGATACGCAGTATTTT.

CDR3 nucleotide sequence: TGTGCCAGTACCCAGACAGGGTTTACAAATTCACCCCTCCACTTT. Its translation: CASTQTGFTNSPLHF. This chain connects TRBV19 to TRBJ1-6; 7 nucleotides match TRBD1. V lost 7 bases to trimming and J lost 7 bases; unmatched junction nucleotides: 10. This CDR3 comprises 15 residues. The V gene's germline CDR1 is LNHDA and CDR2 SQIVND (reference sequence).

This clone has only a few counts. The rearrangement links TRBV5-6 to TRBJ2-1, with D perhaps matching TRBD1 (5 bases). The germline V gene encodes CDR1 SGHDT and CDR2 YYEEEE. Trimming pared 4 bases from V and 4 bases from J, leaving 15 bases between. The CDR3 is made up of 15 amino acids. CDR3 region: CASSTGRARYNEQFF. The CDR3, as DNA: TGTGCCAGCAGCACAGGCCGGGCTCGGTACAATGAGCAGTTCTTC.

This clone was counted a single time. J is TRBJ1-2 and V is TRBV15; 7 nucleotides match TRBD1. The J segment lost 2 bases and the V segment lost 1 base, leaving 4 bases of the junction unmatched. The CDR3 contains 15 residues. Germline lookup yields CDR1 LNHNV and CDR2 YYDKDF (reference sequence). CDR3 region: CATSRASTGNYGYTF. The CDR3 nucleotides read TGTGCCACCAGCAGAGCTTCGACAGGGAACTATGGCTACACCTTC.

V gene TRBV9 combines with J gene TRBJ2-2; 13 bases are a match to TRBD2. The CDR3 runs 16 residues. After removal of 5 bases from V and 1 base from J, the junction contained 2 bases not matched to a gene. Germline loops: CDR1 SGDLS, CDR2 YYNGEE. The CDR3 here is CASRGTSGKNTGELFF. CDR3 DNA: TGTGCCAGCAGAGGGACTAGCGGGAAGAACACCGGGGAGCTGTTTTTT.

CDR3 bases: TGTGCCAGCAGTGAAAGCTTTACAGGGCAGTCCTACGAGCAGTACTTC. Its protein is CASSESFTGQSYEQYF. The chain has TRBV6-1 and TRBJ2-7, with a weak D call TRBD1 (6 bases). This CDR3 has 16 amino acids. Germline CDR1 is MNHNS and CDR2 is SASEGT. Deletions cut 2 bases from V and 1 base from J, with 15 bases between.

Only a few counts were recorded for this clone. This rearrangement joins TRBV7-9 to TRBJ1-1; 8 bases map to TRBD1. The germline V gene has CDR1 SEHNR and CDR2 FQNEAQ (reference sequence). V dropped 2 bases and J dropped 5; count of bases not matched to a gene: 4. The CDR3 sequence is 14 residues long. The CDR3: CASSLQGAGTEAFF. The CDR3 region has the DNA TGTGCCAGCAGCTTACAGGGGGCGGGAACTGAAGCTTTCTTT.

This clone has a single count. The rearrangement joins TRBV19 to TRBJ1-3, with 10 nucleotides matching TRBD1. Trimming at V came to 3 bases and at J to 2 bases, leaving 7 bases not matched to a gene. Looked up from germline, CDR1 is LNHDA and CDR2 is SQIVND (reference sequence). The CDR3 sequence is 17 residues long. CDR3 sequence (DNA): TGTGCCAGTAGTATCCAGACAGGGGGCGTCACTGGAAACACCATATATTTT. Translation gives CASSIQTGGVTGNTIYF.

This chain uses TRBV11-2 with TRBJ2-1; a possible D gene is TRBD1 (6 bases). Trimming left V 1 base short and J 4 bases short, with 8 bases between. The CDR3 runs to 14 residues. Per germline, CDR1 SGHAT and CDR2 FQNNGV. The CDR3 coding sequence is TGTGCCAGCAGCTTAGGACAGGCGTACAATGAGCAGTTCTTC. Protein sequence: CASSLGQAYNEQFF.

V usage is TRBV18 and J usage is TRBJ2-1, with TRBD1 identical over 10 bases. Germline values: CDR1 KGHSH, CDR2 LQKENI. The V segment lost 5 bases and the J segment 6 bases; nucleotides outside the gene matches: 10. CDR3 length: 16 amino acids. CDR3 coding DNA: TGTGCCAGCTCATTCCCCGGGACAGGGGTGGCCAATGAGCAGTTCTTC. This encodes CASSFPGTGVANEQFF.

The chain is built from TRBV10-3 and TRBJ2-1, with TRBD2 matching over 7 bases. The V gene end was trimmed by 6 bases and the J gene end by 10 bases; junction bases not matched to a gene: 15. The germline CDR1 and CDR2 sequences are ENHRY and SYGVKD. The CDR3 has 15 amino acids. The CDR3 region is CAISRAMGGYEEQFF. In DNA form, the CDR3 reads TGTGCCATCAGCAGAGCCATGGGAGGGTACGAGGAGCAGTTCTTC.

This chain connects TRBV5-1 to TRBJ2-5, with D tentatively TRBD1 (5 bases). There are 14 residues in the CDR3. From germline, CDR1 is SGHRS and CDR2 YFSETQ. The V end lost 0 bases, the J end lost 4 bases, and 10 bases lay between the germline ends. Here the CDR3 reads CASSLARGRETQYF. The CDR3 DNA reads as TGCGCCAGCAGCTTGGCTAGGGGCCGAGAGACCCAGTACTTC.

The chain carries TRBV7-8 and TRBJ1-1; 9 bases are a match to TRBD1. Germline trimming cut 2 bases from V and 6 bases from J; bases unmatched to any gene: 4. The germline gives CDR1 SGHVS, CDR2 FQNEAQ. The CDR3 is made up of 14 amino acids. The CDR3: CASSLNRGQSEAFF. In nucleotides, the CDR3 is TGTGCCAGCAGCTTAAACAGGGGGCAATCTGAAGCTTTCTTT.

This chain connects TRBV7-2 to TRBJ2-4; possible D gene TRBD2, 5 bases. Germline CDR1 SGHTA, CDR2 FQGNSA. The CDR3 covers 14 residues. Between the trimmed V and J ends, which lost 4 bases and 7 bases, there was a span of 14 bases. The DNA for the CDR3 is TGTGCCAGCAGCTATAGCCGGGGAGAGAACATTCAGTACTTC. Amino acid sequence: CASSYSRGENIQYF. Together with reference TRBV7-2 and TRBJ2-4, the CDR3 gives the full variable domain: GAGVSQSPSNKVTEKGKDVELRCDPISGHTALYWYRQSLGQGLEFLIYFQGNSAPDKSGLPSDRFSAERTGGSVSTLTIQRTQQEDSAVYLCASSYSRGENIQYFGAGTRLSVL.

The chain joins TRBV21-1 to TRBJ1-1; the table assigns TRBD1, which was not confirmed against the DNA. TRBV21-1 is a listed pseudogene. The CDR3 extends over 20 amino acids. This chain's CDR3 is CASSRSGGRNGIGMNTEAFF. The CDR3 bases are TGTGCCAGCAGCAGATCAGGGGGGCGAAACGGCATAGGCATGAACACTGAAGCTTTCTTT.

The CDR3 reads CASSSRGASYNEQFF. The CDR3 DNA sequence: TGTGCCAGTAGTAGCAGGGGGGCATCCTACAATGAGCAGTTCTTC. The chain recombines TRBV19 with TRBJ2-1; possibly TRBD1 for D (7 bases). CDR1 is LNHDA and CDR2 is SQIVND in the germline V gene (reference sequence). This CDR3 spans 15 amino acids. The ends were cut back, 4 bases at V and 1 base at J, with 11 bases in the middle.

This clone has more than one count but fewer than ten. The rearrangement uses TRBV2 and TRBJ2-5; 7 bases agree with TRBD2. Gene TRBJ2-7 matches the end of the DNA better, so the J call may be wrong. Germline V CDR1 and CDR2: SNHLY, FYNNEI. This CDR3 has 12 residues. The CDR3 DNA reads as TGTGCCAGCAGGCCTAGCGGATACGAGCAGTACTTC. This translates into CASRPSGYEQYF.

This rearrangement joins TRBV5-1 to TRBJ2-7; 7 nucleotides line up with TRBD1. J was trimmed by 1 base and V by 4 bases; bases with no gene match: 11. This CDR3 has 16 amino acids. The V gene's germline CDR1 is SGHRS and CDR2 YFSETQ. Written as DNA, the CDR3 is TGCGCCAGCAGCGGTCTTCCGGGACAGTCTTCCTACGAGCAGTACTTC. It codes for CASSGLPGQSSYEQYF.

This clone was picked up a small number of times. The J gene is TRBJ2-7, the V gene TRBV15; 10 bases are a match to TRBD2. Per the germline V gene, CDR1 is LNHNV and CDR2 is YYDKDF (reference sequence). The ends lost 2 bases at V and 7 bases at J; junction bases unmatched: 5. The CDR3 contains 14 residues. CDR3 nucleotides: TGTGCCACCAGCAGACCGGGACTAGCGTATGAGCAGTACTTC. It is translated as CATSRPGLAYEQYF.

The V gene is TRBV6-5, the J gene TRBJ2-1, with 10 bases lining up with TRBD1. This CDR3 comprises 13 residues. CDR1 and CDR2 from the germline V gene are MNHEY and SVGAGI. The ends lost 10 bases at V and 8 bases at J; junction bases unmatched: 8. The CDR3: CAIKGTGVDEQFF. Written as DNA, the CDR3 is TGTGCCATCAAAGGGACAGGGGTCGATGAGCAGTTCTTC.

By frequency in the sample, this clone is medium-sized (0.01 to 0.1%). The chain recombines TRBV6-6 with TRBJ2-3; no firm D call. In germline, CDR1 is MNHNY, CDR2 SVGAGI (reference sequence). The CDR3 is made up of 12 amino acids. The V end was cut by 5 bases, the J end by 8 bases, with 11 bases between. The CDR3 region has the DNA TGTGCCAGCAGTACGAGGCCGCGTACGCAGTATTTT. Its translation is CASSTRPRTQYF.